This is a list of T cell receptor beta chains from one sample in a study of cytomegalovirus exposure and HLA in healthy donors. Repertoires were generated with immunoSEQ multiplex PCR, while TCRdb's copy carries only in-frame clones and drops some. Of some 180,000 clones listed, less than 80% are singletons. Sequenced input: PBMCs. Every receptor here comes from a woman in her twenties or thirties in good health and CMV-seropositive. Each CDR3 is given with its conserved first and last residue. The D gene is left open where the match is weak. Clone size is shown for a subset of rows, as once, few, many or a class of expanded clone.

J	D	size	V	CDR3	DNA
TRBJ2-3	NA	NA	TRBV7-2	CASSLLSTPPGDTRYF	TGTGCCAGCAGCTTATTATCGACCCCGCCAGGGGATACGCGGTATTTT
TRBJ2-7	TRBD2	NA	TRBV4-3	CASSQDLLSFSGGYEQYF	TGCGCCAGCAGCCAAGACTTGCTCTCTTTTAGCGGGGGGTACGAGCAGTACTTC
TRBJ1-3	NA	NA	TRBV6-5	CASTVDRSGNTIYF	TGTGCCAGCACCGTGGACAGATCTGGAAACACCATATATTTT
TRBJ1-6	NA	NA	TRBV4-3	CASSQDRSGYSPLHF	TGCGCCAGCAGCCAAGATCGGAGTGGGTATTCACCCCTCCACTTT
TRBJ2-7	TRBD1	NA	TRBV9	CASSAGTGASYEQYF	TGTGCCAGCAGCGCCGGGACAGGGGCCTCCTACGAGCAGTACTTC
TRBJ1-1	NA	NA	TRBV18	CASSSTWGRANTEAFF	TGTGCCAGCTCAAGCACCTGGGGGAGGGCGAACACTGAAGCTTTCTTT
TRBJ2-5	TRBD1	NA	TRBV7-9	CASSLPPGTGRETQYF	TGTGCCAGCAGCTTGCCTCCCGGGACAGGGAGGGAGACCCAGTACTTC
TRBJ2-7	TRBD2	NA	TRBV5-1	CASMRVYQGGPHEQYF	TGCGCCAGCATGAGAGTTTATCAGGGAGGGCCCCACGAGCAGTACTTC
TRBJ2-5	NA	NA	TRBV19	CASSIREETQYF	TGTGCCAGTAGTATACGTGAAGAGACCCAGTACTTC
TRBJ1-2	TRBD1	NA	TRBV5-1	CASSLARGTGPYGYTF	TGCGCCAGCAGCTTGGCGCGCGGGACAGGTCCCTATGGCTACACCTTC
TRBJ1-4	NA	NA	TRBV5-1	CASSLVGDSTEKLFF	TGCGCCAGCAGCTTGGTAGGGGACTCCACTGAAAAACTGTTTTTT
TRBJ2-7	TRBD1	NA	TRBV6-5	CATRFGTVAYEQYF	TGTGCCACGCGGTTCGGGACAGTCGCCTACGAGCAGTACTTC
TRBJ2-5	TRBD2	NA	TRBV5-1	CASSFTSGKETQYF	TGCGCCAGCAGCTTTACTAGCGGGAAAGAGACCCAGTACTTC
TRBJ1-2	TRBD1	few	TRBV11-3	CASSPDRMYGYTF	TGTGCCAGCAGCCCGGACAGGATGTATGGCTACACCTTC
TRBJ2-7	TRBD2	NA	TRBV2	CASRPSAGDYEQYF	TGTGCCAGCCGCCCTTCGGCGGGGGACTACGAGCAGTACTTC
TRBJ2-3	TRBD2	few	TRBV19	CASSPERLAGLDTQYF	TGTGCCAGTAGTCCCGAAAGACTAGCGGGATTAGATACGCAGTATTTT
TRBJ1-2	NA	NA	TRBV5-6	CASSPGQGRRPYGYTF	TGTGCCAGCAGCCCTGGGCAGGGCCGCCGCCCCTATGGCTACACCTTC
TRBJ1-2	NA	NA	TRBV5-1	CASSGGTEDFGYTF	TGCGCCAGCAGTGGGGGGACCGAGGACTTCGGCTACACCTTC
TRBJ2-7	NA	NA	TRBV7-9	CASSLVQVPPYEQYF	TGTGCCAGCAGCTTGGTGCAGGTGCCCCCCTACGAGCAGTACTTC
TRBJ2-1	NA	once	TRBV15	CATSRDAMGPTSYNEQFF	TGTGCCACCAGCAGAGATGCTATGGGGCCCACCTCCTACAATGAGCAGTTCTTC
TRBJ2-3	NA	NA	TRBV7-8	CASSLSRGRTDTQYF	TGTGCCAGCAGCTTATCTAGGGGTCGCACAGATACGCAGTATTTT
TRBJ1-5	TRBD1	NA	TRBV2	CASSTSRPLQGRNQPQHF	TGTGCCAGCAGTACATCTCGCCCATTACAGGGGCGCAATCAGCCCCAGCATTTT
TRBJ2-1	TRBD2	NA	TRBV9	CASSVGLAGNNEQFF	TGTGCCAGCAGCGTAGGACTAGCGGGGAACAATGAGCAGTTCTTC
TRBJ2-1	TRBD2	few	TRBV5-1	CASSLTSGTYNEQFF	TGCGCCAGCAGCTTGACTAGCGGAACCTACAATGAGCAGTTCTTC
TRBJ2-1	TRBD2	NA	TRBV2	CASRYGLAGGSGDNEQFF	TGTGCCAGCAGATATGGACTAGCGGGGGGGTCGGGGGACAATGAGCAGTTCTTC
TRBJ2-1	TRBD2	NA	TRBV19	CASRAGTSGYNEQFF	TGTGCCAGTAGGGCCGGGACTAGCGGCTACAATGAGCAGTTCTTC
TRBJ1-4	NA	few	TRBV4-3	CASSQGQGTNEKLFF	TGCGCCAGCAGCCAAGGGCAGGGAACTAATGAAAAACTGTTTTTT
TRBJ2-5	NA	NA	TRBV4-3	CASSQDKHQGTQYF	TGCGCCAGCAGCCAAGATAAACACCAGGGGACCCAGTACTTC
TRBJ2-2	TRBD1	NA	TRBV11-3	CASSSPTGEIGELFF	TGTGCCAGCAGCTCCCCGACAGGGGAGATCGGGGAGCTGTTTTTT
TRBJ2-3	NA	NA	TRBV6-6	CASSYRQGSRADTQYF	TGTGCCAGCAGTTACCGGCAGGGATCTCGGGCAGATACGCAGTATTTT
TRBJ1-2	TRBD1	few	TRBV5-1	CASSPTGGLRYGYTF	TGCGCCAGCAGCCCGACAGGGGGCCTTAGGTATGGCTACACCTTC
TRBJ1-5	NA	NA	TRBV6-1	CASMGSGDNQPQHF	TGTGCCAGCATGGGTTCAGGCGACAATCAGCCCCAGCATTTT
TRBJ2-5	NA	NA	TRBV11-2	CASSLVSRGQTQYF	TGTGCCAGCAGCTTAGTATCACGGGGTCAGACCCAGTACTTC